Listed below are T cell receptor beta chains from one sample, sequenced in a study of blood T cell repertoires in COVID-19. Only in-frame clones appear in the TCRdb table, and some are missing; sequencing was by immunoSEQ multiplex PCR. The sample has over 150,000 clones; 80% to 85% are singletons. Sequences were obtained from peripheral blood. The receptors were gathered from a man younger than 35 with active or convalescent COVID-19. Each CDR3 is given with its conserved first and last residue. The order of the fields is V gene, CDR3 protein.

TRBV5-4 CASSLDRGQTYEQYF
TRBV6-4 CASSERLAGYNEQFF
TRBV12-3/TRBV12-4 CASSLARGGYTF
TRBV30 CAWRTAGSGNTIYF
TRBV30 CAWIAGIYNEQFF
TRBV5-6 CASSLTSHSNQPQHF
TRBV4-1 CASRTIGQRPDQALHF
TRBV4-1 CASSLTATSGNTIYF
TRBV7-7 CASSSDRDQEQYF
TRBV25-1 CASSSHRRGTEAFF
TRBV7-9 CASSFWTGGGSPLHF
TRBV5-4 CASSLRVSSLGEQYF
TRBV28 CASSPWTSGSLSTYNEQFF
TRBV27 CASSLRQVNNEQFF
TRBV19 CASSIDGAGGPRELFF
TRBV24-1 CATSDPGLAGETQYF
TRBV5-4 CASSFLVGQNTGELFF
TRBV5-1 CASSLRPSGSPTDTQYF
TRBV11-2 CASSLDTYEQYF
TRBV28 CASSPVSSGSTDTQYF
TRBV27 CASSLRGGGGSPGEKLFF
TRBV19 CASSVGQGTNEKLFF
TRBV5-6 CASSLTGTNQPQHF
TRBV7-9 CASSKTGVGTEAFF
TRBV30 CAWSGERNQPQHF
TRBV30 CAWSEAGLNYNEQFF
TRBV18 CASSAGQLQETQYF
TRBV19 CASSARQGTTDTQYF
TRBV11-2 CASSLGSGGAYNEQFF
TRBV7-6 CASSLEGGPGYGYTF
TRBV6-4 CASSERQGDTGELFF
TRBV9 CASSVQTNTGELFF
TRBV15 CATSRGQNDYDEQYF
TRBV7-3 CASSLTSQGFRTDTQYF
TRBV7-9 CASSLRSRQGDGYTF
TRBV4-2 CASSPGGLTDTQYF
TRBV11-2 CASSLGLRRGANTEAFF
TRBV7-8 CASSLERGLAGRSSYEQYF
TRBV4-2 CASSPQRQGNYGYTF
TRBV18 CASSPSTRADEQYF
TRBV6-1 CASSEGSGGEETQYF
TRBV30 CAWSVPGWSSYQPQHF
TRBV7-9 CASSLQGGNEKLFF
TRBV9 CASSVGTGGSQPQHF
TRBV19 CASSSPPNTEAFF
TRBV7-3 CASSLPGGDSPQYF
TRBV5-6 CASSLGDSNGNSPLHF
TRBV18 CASRDSTYEQYF
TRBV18 CASSPNRLETQYF
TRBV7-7 CASSPDRGQPQHF
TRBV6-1 CASSEAGTGKREQYF
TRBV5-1 CASSLNLLGLGRGRETQYF
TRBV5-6 CASSYRYEQYF
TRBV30 CASDYRDRVFREAFF
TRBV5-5 CASSPGVGGANYNEQFF
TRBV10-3 CAISPGGHSGNTIYF
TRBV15 CATSRGRGGSYEQYF
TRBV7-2 CASSSWTGKAKNIQYF
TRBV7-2 CASSSFRGPGELFF
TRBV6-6 CASRDRPIYGYTF